Listed here are 32 T cell receptor beta chains from one sample, sequenced in a study of cytomegalovirus exposure and HLA in healthy donors. Amplification used 60 Vbeta primers and 13 Jbeta primers. Using immunoSEQ multiplex PCR, the repertoire was profiled, and TCRdb retains in-frame clones only, with some absent. The sample includes 100,000 to 150,000 clones, roughly 77% seen only once; the top ten take about 1%. The sample taken for sequencing was PBMCs. The receptors were gathered from a woman aged 25 to 39 in good health and CMV-seronegative.

The rearrangement links TRBV29-1 to TRBJ2-2, with TRBD2 as a possible D gene (5 bases). The ends were cut back, 7 bases at V and 7 bases at J, with 13 bases in the middle. The CDR3 sequence is 12 residues long. Germline lookup yields CDR1 SQVTM and CDR2 ANQGSEA. In DNA, the CDR3 is TGCAGCGGCCGGCTAGCTGGCGGGGAGCTGTTTTTT. Protein sequence: CSGRLAGGELFF.

J is TRBJ2-7 and V is TRBV2; no reliable D call. The length of the CDR3 is 12 residues. V lost 5 bases and J 5 bases, leaving 10 bases between the germline ends. Germline V gene data show CDR1 as SNHLY and CDR2 as FYNNEI. CDR3 sequence reads: CASSPDTNEQYF. CDR3 in DNA: TGTGCCAGCAGTCCAGACACGAACGAGCAGTACTTC.

The chain has TRBV14 and TRBJ2-1; tentatively, D is TRBD1 (5 bases). V was pared by 1 base and J by 9 bases, with 10 bases between. Germline CDR1 SGHDN, CDR2 FVKESK. The CDR3 sequence is 13 residues long. In nucleotides, the CDR3 is TGTGCCAGCAGCCAAGGACAGCAGCGTGAGCAGTTCTTC. Translating it yields CASSQGQQREQFF.

The chain couples TRBV30 to TRBJ1-2; D is unclear. CDR1 and CDR2 from the germline V gene are GTSNPN and SVGIG (reference sequence). The ends were cut back, 3 bases at V and 4 bases at J, with 9 bases in the middle. This CDR3 has 12 amino acids. CDR3 DNA: TGTGCCTGGAGCCGAATACTCTATGGCTACACCTTC. Amino acid sequence: CAWSRILYGYTF.

V and J are TRBV10-1 and TRBJ2-5, with 8 bases aligning to TRBD1. The CDR3 is 13 residues long. V was pared by 5 bases and J by 4 bases, with 3 bases of the junction left unmatched. CDR1 and CDR2 from the germline V gene are WNHNN and SYGVQD (reference sequence). The CDR3 sequence is CASSPGGGETQYF. CDR3 nucleotide sequence: TGCGCCAGCAGTCCAGGGGGCGGAGAGACCCAGTACTTC.

With regard to this clone: The junction departs from germline at one end; a sequencing error may be responsible. The V and J genes are TRBV7-9 and TRBJ1-5; 7 nucleotides line up with TRBD1. Germline V gene sequence: CDR1 SEHNR, CDR2 FQNEAQ (reference sequence). The CDR3 runs 16 residues. In nucleotides, the CDR3 is TGTTCCAGCAGCTTAGGGGGCGCTCAGAGCAATCAGCCCCAGCATTTT. Amino acid sequence: CSSSLGGAQSNQPQHF.

V is TRBV5-6 and J is TRBJ2-7, with a weak D call TRBD1 (6 bases). CDR1 and CDR2 from the germline V gene are SGHDT and YYEEEE. The CDR3 has 11 residues. V dropped 5 bases and J dropped 7 bases, with 10 bases sitting between them. The CDR3 loop is CASSYTGEQYF. For the CDR3, the DNA is TGTGCCAGCAGTTACACAGGGGAGCAGTACTTC.

The chain links TRBV27 to TRBJ2-7, with TRBD2 matching over 12 bases. CDR1 is MNHEY and CDR2 is SMNVEV in the germline V gene (reference sequence). Losses at the gene ends were 3 bases for V and 2 bases for J; bases not matched to a gene: 8. The CDR3 is 17 amino acids. The CDR3 DNA sequence: TGTGCCAGCAGTTTCGACGGACTAGCGGGGTCCCCCTACGAGCAGTACTTC. It yields the protein CASSFDGLAGSPYEQYF.

V usage is TRBV20-1 and J usage is TRBJ2-7; possibly TRBD1 for D (6 bases). Trimming took off 5 bases at V and 3 bases at J, with 8 bases between the two ends. CDR3 length: 11 amino acids. Germline V lookup: CDR1 DFQATT, CDR2 SNEGSKA (reference sequence). CDR3 residues: CSAGDNYEQYF. The CDR3, as DNA: TGCAGTGCTGGGGACAACTACGAGCAGTACTTC.

This chain links TRBV7-2 with TRBJ1-3; weak D call: TRBD1 (6 bases). Germline values: CDR1 SGHTA, CDR2 FQGNSA. Trimming removed 5 bases from V and 9 bases from J, with 14 bases in between. The CDR3 spans 13 residues. The CDR3 loop reads CASSPGQLGTIYF. CDR3 sequence (DNA): TGTGCCAGCAGCCCCGGACAGCTTGGCACCATATATTTT.

This chain joins TRBV9 and TRBJ1-2; D gene ambiguous. Germline-derived CDR1 and CDR2 are SGDLS and YYNGEE. The V gene lost 0 bases and the J gene lost 0 bases, with 6 bases spanning the gap. The CDR3 sequence is 14 residues long. As DNA, the CDR3 is TGTGCCAGCAGCGTAGACGTAGCTAACTATGGCTACACCTTC. Its translation is CASSVDVANYGYTF.

The genes are TRBV28 and TRBJ1-3, with D maybe TRBD1 (6 bases). CDR1 is MDHEN, CDR2 SYDVKM, per germline. Trimming took 7 bases from V and 0 from J, leaving 16 bases between them. The CDR3 consists of 16 residues. CDR3 protein: CASNLGGRISGNTIYF. The CDR3 nucleotides are TGTGCCAGCAACTTAGGGGGACGGATCTCTGGAAACACCATATATTTT.

The chain is built from TRBV5-1 and TRBJ2-2, with D possibly TRBD2 on 6 matching bases. CDR3 length equals 15 residues. Deletions cut 1 base from V and 1 base from J, with 8 bases between. Germline V gives CDR1 SGHRS, CDR2 YFSETQ. Here the CDR3 DNA reads TGCGCCAGCAGCTTGTGGGGGGAGAACACCGGGGAGCTGTTTTTT. Protein sequence: CASSLWGENTGELFF.

The chain employs TRBV20-1 and TRBJ1-1, with D perhaps TRBD1 (5 bases). The CDR3 spans 11 residues. From germline, CDR1 is DFQATT and CDR2 SNEGSKA (reference sequence). The V end lost 2 bases, the J end lost 7 bases, and 8 bases lay between the germline ends. For the CDR3, the DNA is TGCAGTGCTAGAAGAGACAGTGAAGCTTTCTTT. It encodes CSARRDSEAFF.

This clone has only a few counts. The V call is TRBV27, the J call TRBJ2-1; 7 bases are shared with TRBD2. CDR3 length: 16 amino acids. Trimming cost V 0 bases and J 4 bases; bases outside gene matches: 6. Germline values: CDR1 MNHEY, CDR2 SMNVEV (reference sequence). CDR3 nucleotides: TGTGCCAGCAGTTTATCCGGGACTACCCCTTACAATGAGCAGTTCTTC. It specifies CASSLSGTTPYNEQFF.

The chain links TRBV30 to TRBJ1-4, with D possibly TRBD1 on 5 matching bases. Germline V gene lookup returns CDR1 GTSNPN and CDR2 SVGIG (reference sequence). CDR3 length: 16 residues. V was shortened by 2 bases and J by 0 bases, with 13 bases between the two germline ends. The CDR3 DNA reads TGTGCCTGGAGTCCCCCCGGGGGGACAACTAATGAAAAACTGTTTTTT. Translation: CAWSPPGGTTNEKLFF.

This clone came up a few times. The V call is TRBV2, the J call TRBJ2-7; 7 bases are a match to TRBD1. This CDR3 is 14 amino acids long. Germline lookup yields CDR1 SNHLY and CDR2 FYNNEI. Trimming removed 6 bases from V and 0 bases from J; junction bases left unmatched: 5. CDR3 protein: CASREQGNSYEQYF. CDR3 nucleotides: TGTGCCAGCAGGGAACAGGGGAACTCCTACGAGCAGTACTTC.

The CDR3 DNA follows: TGCGCCAGCAGCAGCACTCAGAACACTGAAGCTTTCTTT. This encodes CASSSTQNTEAFF. The rearrangement uses TRBV5-1 and TRBJ1-1; D not resolved. The germline gives CDR1 SGHRS, CDR2 YFSETQ. Trimming left V 4 bases short and J 1 base short, with 8 bases between. This CDR3 is 13 amino acids long.

This chain connects TRBV18 to TRBJ1-3; D is perhaps TRBD1 (5 bases). Germline CDR1 is KGHSH and CDR2 is LQKENI. CDR3 length equals 14 residues. The V end was cut by 6 bases, the J end by 0 bases, with 9 bases between. The CDR3 DNA follows: TGTGCCAGCTCGGGGCAAAACTCTGGAAACACCATATATTTT. Protein product: CASSGQNSGNTIYF. Full variable domain (missing parts from reference TRBV18 and TRBJ1-3): NAGVMQNPRHLVRRRGQEARLRCSPMKGHSHVYWYRQLPEEGLKFMVYLQKENIIDESGMPKERFSAEFPKEGPSILRIQQVVRGDSAAYFCASSGQNSGNTIYFGEGSWLTVV.

V usage is TRBV7-9 and J usage is TRBJ1-6; TRBD1 matches 10 bases. The CDR3 has 15 amino acids. Germline lookup yields CDR1 SEHNR and CDR2 FQNEAQ (reference sequence). Trimming took 5 bases from V and 6 from J; bases not matched to a gene: 4. For the CDR3, the DNA is TGTGCCAGCAGCGTCCGGGACAGGGGTAATTCACCCCTCCACTTT. Translated, it gives CASSVRDRGNSPLHF. The full variable domain, its missing parts supplied by reference TRBV7-9 and TRBJ1-6, is DTGVSQNPRHKITKRGQNVTFRCDPISEHNRLYWYRQTLGQGPEFLTYFQNEAQLEKSRLLSDRFSAERPKGSFSTLEIQRTEQGDSAMYLCASSVRDRGNSPLHFGNGTRLTVT.

In this sample, this clone is medium-sized. V gene TRBV6-4 combines with J gene TRBJ2-3; 9 bases fit TRBD2. Germline CDR1 MRHNA, CDR2 SNTAGT. This CDR3 contains 15 residues. Losses at the gene ends were 0 bases for V and 6 bases for J; bases not matched to a gene: 4. Here the CDR3 DNA reads TGTGCCAGCAGTGACTCCGCGGGAGGGGTTGATACGCAGTATTTT. It encodes CASSDSAGGVDTQYF.

The chain employs TRBV19 and TRBJ1-4; D not resolved. V was cut by 7 bases and J by 8 bases, with 11 bases left in between. The germline CDR1 and CDR2 sequences are LNHDA and SQIVND (reference sequence). The CDR3 consists of 12 residues. The CDR3 protein is CASKQTREKLFF. CDR3 nucleotide sequence: TGTGCCAGTAAGCAAACGAGAGAAAAACTGTTTTTT.

This clone was counted between two and nine times. The chain couples TRBV6-1 to TRBJ2-2; D is unresolved. The germline V gene encodes CDR1 MNHNS and CDR2 SASEGT. Trimming stripped 8 bases from V and 2 bases from J, with 9 bases between. The CDR3 sequence is 13 residues long. The CDR3 protein is CASRGGNTGELFF. The CDR3 bases are TGTGCCAGCCGTGGCGGTAACACCGGGGAGCTGTTTTTT.

The V call is TRBV6-5, the J call TRBJ2-7, with D unresolved. Trimming took off 6 bases at V and 0 bases at J, with 9 bases between the two ends. Germline V gene lookup returns CDR1 MNHEY and CDR2 SVGAGI. The CDR3 covers 13 residues. CDR3 bases: TGTGCCAGCAGAGACTTTAGCTCCTACGAGCAGTACTTC. Residues: CASRDFSSYEQYF.

This chain uses TRBV13 with TRBJ1-2; D perhaps matches TRBD1 (6 bases). CDR3 size: 14 residues. Between the trimmed V and J ends, which lost 5 bases and 4 bases, there was a span of 14 bases. Germline lookup yields CDR1 PRHDT and CDR2 FYEKMQ (reference sequence). For the CDR3, the DNA is TGTGCCAGCAGCCGGGCACTGGGGGCCTATGGCTACACCTTC. It specifies CASSRALGAYGYTF. The whole variable domain, filled in from reference TRBV13 and TRBJ1-2, reads AAGVIQSPRHLIKEKRETATLKCYPIPRHDTVYWYQQGPGQDPQFLISFYEKMQSDKGSIPDRFSAQQFSDYHSELNMSSLELGDSALYFCASSRALGAYGYTFGSGTRLTVV.

Worth noting for this clone: At the DNA level, this CDR3 is encoded by other sequences in the same sample as well. The chain couples TRBV29-1 to TRBJ2-1, with D possibly matching TRBD1 (5 bases). Trimming cost V 6 bases and J 4 bases, with 7 bases left between them. The CDR3 totals 11 residues. CDR1 and CDR2 from the germline V gene are SQVTM and ANQGSEA. CDR3 region: CSVGPYNEQFF. CDR3 DNA sequence: TGCAGCGTGGGGCCGTACAATGAGCAGTTCTTC.

Here the CDR3 DNA reads TGTGCCAGCAGCTTTACAGGGGGCGGGTTGGAGACCCAGTACTTC. This sequence encodes CASSFTGGGLETQYF. This chain links TRBV7-3 with TRBJ2-5; 9 nucleotides line up with TRBD1. The germline CDR1 and CDR2 sequences are SGHTA and FQGTGA. Trimming removed 3 bases from V and 5 bases from J; junction bases left unmatched: 7. CDR3 length equals 15 residues.

This clone showed up just a few times. The sample holds other DNA sequences that translate to the same CDR3. The J gene is TRBJ2-7, the V gene TRBV4-2; a weak D match, TRBD1 (6 bases). CDR3 length equals 16 residues. The V end lost 0 bases, the J end lost 4 bases, and 16 bases lay between the germline ends. Germline loops: CDR1 LGHNA, CDR2 YNFKEQ. For the CDR3, the DNA is TGTGCCAGCAGCCAAGACAGGGGAAGGGCGGCATACGAGCAGTACTTC. Translation: CASSQDRGRAAYEQYF.

The chain has TRBV18 and TRBJ1-1, with D perhaps matching TRBD1 (6 bases). Germline CDR1 and CDR2: KGHSH and LQKENI. The CDR3 runs to 16 residues. V was pared by 5 bases and J by 0 bases, with 16 bases between. CDR3 coding DNA: TGTGCCAGCTCATCACTCGCACAGGGACTGAACACTGAAGCTTTCTTT. As protein: CASSSLAQGLNTEAFF. The full variable domain, completed using reference TRBV18 and TRBJ1-1, is NAGVMQNPRHLVRRRGQEARLRCSPMKGHSHVYWYRQLPEEGLKFMVYLQKENIIDESGMPKERFSAEFPKEGPSILRIQQVVRGDSAAYFCASSSLAQGLNTEAFFGQGTRLTVV.

The chain links TRBV30 to TRBJ1-5; no clear D gene. The CDR3 loop spans 15 amino acids. Trimming removed 4 bases at V and 3 bases at J, with 16 bases between. Germline V gives CDR1 GTSNPN, CDR2 SVGIG (reference sequence). The CDR3 region is CAWIPKGRDNQPQHF. The CDR3 bases are TGTGCCTGGATTCCTAAAGGGCGGGACAATCAGCCCCAGCATTTT.

The V and J genes are TRBV9 and TRBJ2-3, with D possibly matching TRBD2 (5 bases). In germline, CDR1 is SGDLS, CDR2 YYNGEE. V gave up 2 bases and J gave up 3 bases, with 13 bases separating them. There are 15 residues in the CDR3. CDR3 in amino acids: CASSVSSTRTDTQYF. The CDR3 bases are TGTGCCAGCAGCGTCTCCTCCACTAGAACAGATACGCAGTATTTT.

This rearrangement joins TRBV4-1 to TRBJ2-5, with a possible D match to TRBD2 (5 bases). Per the germline V gene, CDR1 is MGHRA and CDR2 is YSYEKL. The CDR3 has 16 residues. The V and J ends lost 0 bases and 4 bases respectively, with 15 bases between them. In DNA, the CDR3 is TGCGCCAGCAGCCAAGATGTCCGGCGGGTGGGAGAGACCCAGTACTTC. Amino acid sequence: CASSQDVRRVGETQYF.